This T cell receptor (beta chain) is drawn from a study of T cell responses to AZD1222 COVID-19 vaccine. Germline V gene data show CDR1 as WSHSY and CDR2 as SAAADI. With 5 bases clipped from V and 0 bases from J, the junction kept 5 bases outside the gene matches. CDR3 length equals 15 residues. The sample holds a few counts of this clone. Its antigen is unidentified. TCRdb keeps only in-frame clones here, not all; method: immunoSEQ multiplex PCR. The repertoire holds some 80,000 clones, with around three quarters as singletons. Overall study findings and caveats: Variant regions that are unmutated are reportedly the target of nearly half of spike-specific TCRs. Clonal diversity may have been underestimated, and the donors were mostly white British, with more females than males. Repertoire samples came only from after the peak T cell response. Along spike, vaccine-associated CD4 TCRs were found throughout, with dominance at 160-218 and 743-854.

This rearrangement joins TRBV10-2 to TRBJ1-1; TRBD1 matches at 8 bases. The receptor was isolated from an adult who received the MenACWY meningococcal vaccine as a control. Sequencing was performed on peripheral blood, taken 28 days after the second dose of the MenACWY control vaccine. The CDR3 region is CASSHGQGMNTEAFF. CDR3 sequence (DNA): TGCGCCAGCAGTCATGGACAGGGAATGAACACTGAAGCTTTCTTT.